This passage covers 10 T cell receptor beta chains from one sample sequenced in a study of cytomegalovirus exposure and HLA in healthy donors. The study ran its PCR with 60 Vbeta and 13 Jbeta primers. Profiling relied on immunoSEQ multiplex PCR, and the TCRdb table lists in-frame clones only, not all of them. The sample records approximately 50,000 clones, roughly 75% being singletons. The source material was PBMCs. The receptors derive from a man aged 25-45 years in good health and CMV-seropositive.

The chain couples TRBV5-1 to TRBJ1-2; weak D call: TRBD1 (5 bases). Per germline, CDR1 SGHRS and CDR2 YFSETQ. V lost 5 bases and J lost 0, with 11 bases in between. CDR3 length: 14 residues. The CDR3 DNA follows: TGCGCCAGCAGTAATGGGACTACTAACTATGGCTACACCTTC. Translating it yields CASSNGTTNYGYTF.

The chain has TRBV27 and TRBJ2-5; 8 bases are shared with TRBD2. The J call is in doubt because the DNA end fits TRBJ2-7 better. CDR1 is MNHEY and CDR2 is SMNVEV in the germline V gene (reference sequence). This CDR3 region has 15 residues. The CDR3 nucleotides read TGTGCCAGCAGTCCTAGCGGGCTACACCAATACGAGCAGTACTTC. It is translated as CASSPSGLHQYEQYF.

The chain recombines TRBV28 with TRBJ1-1; D is ambiguous. V was cut by 1 base and J by 2 bases, with 8 bases left in between. The germline V gene encodes CDR1 MDHEN and CDR2 SYDVKM. This CDR3 has 14 amino acids. Written as DNA, the CDR3 is TGTGCCAGCAGTTTATCCCAGGCTAACACTGAAGCTTTCTTT. The encoded protein is CASSLSQANTEAFF.

CDR3 nucleotide sequence: TGTGCCAAGATACGACAGGGGGACACCATGAACACTGAAGCTTTCTTT. This gives the protein CAKIRQGDTMNTEAFF. The rearrangement uses TRBV21-1 and TRBJ1-1; the DNA was not compared with TRBD1, the D call given in the table. TRBV21-1 is reported as a pseudogene. The CDR3 contains 16 residues.

This chain uses TRBV19 with TRBJ1-1; D may be TRBD1 (6 bases). The V gene lost 2 bases and the J gene lost 0 bases, with 16 bases spanning the gap. CDR1 and CDR2 (germline): LNHDA, SQIVND (reference sequence). The CDR3 has 17 residues. The CDR3 region is CASSITFGQKMNTEAFF. The CDR3 coding sequence is TGTGCCAGTAGTATAACGTTCGGACAGAAAATGAACACTGAAGCTTTCTTT. Complete variable domain (other parts from reference TRBV19 and TRBJ1-1): DGGITQSPKYLFRKEGQNVTLSCEQNLNHDAMYWYRQDPGQGLRLIYYSQIVNDFQKGDIAEGYSVSREKKESFPLTVTSAQKNPTAFYLCASSITFGQKMNTEAFFGQGTRLTVV.

The chain joins TRBV5-6 to TRBJ1-3; D perhaps matches TRBD1 (6 bases). The CDR3 totals 15 residues. CDR1 and CDR2 from the germline V gene are SGHDT and YYEEEE. Trimming stripped 7 bases from V and 1 base from J, with 15 bases between. CDR3 residues: CASRKRGASGNTIYF. CDR3 nucleotide sequence: TGTGCCAGCCGTAAGCGGGGGGCGTCTGGAAACACCATATATTTT.

A remark on this clone: The junction departs from the called germline gene at one end, perhaps through a read error. CDR3: CSSSPTGGLGTEAFF. CDR3 in DNA: TGTTCCAGCAGCCCCACGGGGGGGCTGGGCACTGAAGCTTTCTTT. This chain links TRBV7-9 with TRBJ1-1; D is perhaps TRBD1 (6 bases). Germline V lookup: CDR1 SEHNR, CDR2 FQNEAQ (reference sequence). The CDR3 has 15 residues.

This chain uses TRBV5-6 with TRBJ1-5, with TRBD1 matching 7 bases. Trimming at V came to 5 bases and at J to 6 bases, leaving 8 bases not matched to a gene. CDR1 and CDR2 (germline): SGHDT, YYEEEE. The CDR3 runs to 14 residues. CDR3 residues: CASSPGQASQPQHF. CDR3 in DNA: TGTGCCAGCAGTCCAGGACAGGCCTCTCAGCCCCAGCATTTT.

The chain has TRBV19 and TRBJ2-2; 9 bases are shared with TRBD1. V was clipped by 9 bases and J by 8 bases; unmatched bases: 4. In germline, CDR1 is LNHDA, CDR2 SQIVND (reference sequence). The CDR3 is 12 amino acids. CDR3 DNA: TGTGCCAGCCGGACAGGGGATGGGGAGCTGTTTTTT. It specifies CASRTGDGELFF.

V is TRBV5-1 and J is TRBJ1-5, with a weak D call TRBD1 (5 bases). V shed 1 base and J shed 0 bases, with 8 bases lying between them. The length of the CDR3 is 15 residues. Germline V CDR1 and CDR2: SGHRS, YFSETQ. CDR3 coding DNA: TGCGCCAGCAGCTTGCAAGGGGATAGCAATCAGCCCCAGCATTTT. It yields the protein CASSLQGDSNQPQHF.